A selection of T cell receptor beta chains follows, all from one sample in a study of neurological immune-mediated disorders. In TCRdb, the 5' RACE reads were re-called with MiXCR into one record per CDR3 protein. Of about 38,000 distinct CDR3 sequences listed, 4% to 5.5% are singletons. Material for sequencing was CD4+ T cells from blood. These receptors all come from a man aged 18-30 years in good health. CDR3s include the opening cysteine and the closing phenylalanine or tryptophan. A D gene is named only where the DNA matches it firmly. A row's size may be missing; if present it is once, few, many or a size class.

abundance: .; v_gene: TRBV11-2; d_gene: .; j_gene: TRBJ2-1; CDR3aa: CARSLDWGHNEQFF; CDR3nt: TGTGCCAGGAGCCTAGACTGGGGGCATAATGAGCAGTTCTTC
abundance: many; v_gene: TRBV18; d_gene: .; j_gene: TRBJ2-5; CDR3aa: CASSRIQGAQETQYF; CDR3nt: TGTGCCAGCTCACGAATTCAAGGAGCTCAAGAGACCCAGTACTTC
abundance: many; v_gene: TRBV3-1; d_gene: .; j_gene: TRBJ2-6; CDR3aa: CASSLPPTPLRGSSAGANVLTF; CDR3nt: TGTGCCAGCAGCCTACCCCCCACCCCACTCAGGGGCAGTTCTGCTGGGGCCAACGTCCTGACTTTC
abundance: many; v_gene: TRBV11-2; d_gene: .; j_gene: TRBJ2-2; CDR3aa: CASSLSHVGGTGELFF; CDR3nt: TGTGCCAGCAGCTTATCCCACGTAGGGGGCACCGGGGAGCTGTTTTTT
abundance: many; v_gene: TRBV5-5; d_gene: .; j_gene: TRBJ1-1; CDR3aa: CASSRGVRGTILNTEAFF; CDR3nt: TGTGCCAGCAGTCGGGGCGTGAGGGGCACCATCCTGAACACTGAAGCTTTCTTT
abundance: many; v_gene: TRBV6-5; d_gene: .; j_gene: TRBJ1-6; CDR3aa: CASSYVGGETFSPLHF; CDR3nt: TGTGCCAGCAGTTACGTCGGGGGCGAAACTTTTTCACCCCTCCACTTT
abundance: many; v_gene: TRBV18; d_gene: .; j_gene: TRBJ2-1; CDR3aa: CASSTDHSSYNEQFF; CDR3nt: TGTGCCAGCTCAACTGACCATAGCTCCTACAATGAGCAGTTCTTC
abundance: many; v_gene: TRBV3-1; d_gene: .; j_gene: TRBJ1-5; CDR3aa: CASSRDLRSNQPQHF; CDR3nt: TGTGCCAGCAGCCGGGACCTTCGGAGCAATCAGCCCCAGCATTTT
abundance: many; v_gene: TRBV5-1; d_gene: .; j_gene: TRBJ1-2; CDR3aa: CASSLAGYGYTF; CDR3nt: TGCGCCAGCAGCTTGGCTGGGTATGGCTACACCTTC
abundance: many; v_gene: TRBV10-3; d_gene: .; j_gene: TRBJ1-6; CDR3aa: CATGGGDSPLHF; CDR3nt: TGTGCCACCGGGGGTGGGGATTCACCCCTCCACTTT
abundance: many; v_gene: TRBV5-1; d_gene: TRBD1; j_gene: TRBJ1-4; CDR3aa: CASSSGQKESNEKLFF; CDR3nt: TGCGCCAGCAGCTCGGGACAGAAGGAATCTAATGAAAAACTGTTTTTT
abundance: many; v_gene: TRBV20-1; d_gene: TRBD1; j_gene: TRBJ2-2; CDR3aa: CSARPDRGGTGELFF; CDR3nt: TGCAGTGCTAGACCAGACAGGGGGGGCACCGGGGAGCTGTTTTTT
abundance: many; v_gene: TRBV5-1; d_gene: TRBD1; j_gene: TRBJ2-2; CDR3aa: CASSLRQGNTGELFF; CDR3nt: TGCGCCAGCAGCTTGCGACAGGGAAACACCGGGGAGCTGTTTTTT
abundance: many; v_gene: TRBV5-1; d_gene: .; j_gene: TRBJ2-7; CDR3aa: CASSFVFGVNYEQYF; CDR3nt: TGCGCCAGCAGCTTTGTTTTCGGGGTGAACTACGAGCAGTACTTC
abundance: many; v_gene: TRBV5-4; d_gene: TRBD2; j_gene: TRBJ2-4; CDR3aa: CASSSGTSGGARAKNIQYF; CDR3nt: TGTGCCAGCAGCTCGGGGACTAGCGGGGGGGCAAGAGCCAAAAACATTCAGTACTTC
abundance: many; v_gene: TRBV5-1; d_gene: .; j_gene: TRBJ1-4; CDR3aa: CASSLEGDAGEKLFF; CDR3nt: TGCGCCAGCAGCCTGGAGGGGGACGCCGGTGAAAAACTGTTTTTT
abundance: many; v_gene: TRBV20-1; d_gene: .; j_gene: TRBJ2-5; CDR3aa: CSATLDAGETQYF; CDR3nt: TGCAGTGCTACCCTCGACGCGGGTGAGACCCAGTACTTC
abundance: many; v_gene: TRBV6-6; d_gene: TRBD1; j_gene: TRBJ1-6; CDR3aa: CASIEQGGWRSPLHF; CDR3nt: TGTGCCAGCATCGAACAGGGGGGTTGGCGTTCACCCCTCCACTTT
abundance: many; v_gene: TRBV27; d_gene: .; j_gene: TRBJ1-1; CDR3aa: CASSFNLPPLNTEAFF; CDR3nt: TGTGCCAGCAGTTTTAACCTTCCCCCACTGAACACTGAAGCTTTCTTT
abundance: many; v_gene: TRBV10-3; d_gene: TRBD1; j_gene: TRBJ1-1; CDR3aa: CAIRGQGTEAFF; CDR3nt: TGTGCCATCAGGGGACAGGGCACTGAAGCTTTCTTT
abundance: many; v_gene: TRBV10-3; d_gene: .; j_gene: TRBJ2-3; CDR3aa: CAISESVGTDTQYF; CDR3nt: TGTGCCATCAGTGAGTCTGTGGGGACAGATACGCAGTATTTT
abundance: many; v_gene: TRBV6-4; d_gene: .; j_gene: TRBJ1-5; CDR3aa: CASSEQSNQPQHF; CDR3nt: TGTGCCAGCAGTGAACAGAGCAATCAGCCCCAGCATTTT
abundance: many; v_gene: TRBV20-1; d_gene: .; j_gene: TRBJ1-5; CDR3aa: CSARRESNQPQHF; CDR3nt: TGCAGTGCTAGAAGGGAGAGCAATCAGCCCCAGCATTTT
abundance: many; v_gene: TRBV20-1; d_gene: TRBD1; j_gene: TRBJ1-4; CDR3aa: CSARDPRQGEEKLFF; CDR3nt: TGCAGTGCTAGAGACCCACGACAGGGAGAAGAAAAACTGTTTTTT
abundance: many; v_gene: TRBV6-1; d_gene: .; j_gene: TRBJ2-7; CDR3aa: CASTDRRGPFSYEQYF; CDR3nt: TGTGCCAGCACCGATAGGAGGGGACCCTTTTCCTACGAGCAGTACTTC
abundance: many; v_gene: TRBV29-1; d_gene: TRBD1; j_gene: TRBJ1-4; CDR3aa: CSASRTGWGEKLFF; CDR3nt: TGCAGCGCTTCCCGGACAGGGTGGGGAGAAAAACTGTTTTTT
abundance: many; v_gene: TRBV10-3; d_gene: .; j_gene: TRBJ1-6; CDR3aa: CASHQGNNSPLHF; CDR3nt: TGTGCCAGCCATCAGGGCAACAATTCACCCCTCCACTTT
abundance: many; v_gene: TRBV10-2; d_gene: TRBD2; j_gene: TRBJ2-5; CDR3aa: CASSDTGGGVETQYF; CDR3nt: TGCGCCAGCAGTGATACCGGGGGGGGGGTGGAGACCCAGTACTTC
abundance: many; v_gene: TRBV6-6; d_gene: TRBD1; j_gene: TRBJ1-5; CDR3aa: CASSNHAQGALGHSNQPQHF; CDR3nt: TGTGCCAGCAGTAACCACGCACAGGGGGCCCTAGGACATAGCAATCAGCCCCAGCATTTT
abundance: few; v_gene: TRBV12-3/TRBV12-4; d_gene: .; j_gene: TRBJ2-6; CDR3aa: CASSFEGAGANVLTF; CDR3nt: TGTGCCAGCAGTTTCGAAGGAGCTGGGGCCAACGTCCTGACTTTC
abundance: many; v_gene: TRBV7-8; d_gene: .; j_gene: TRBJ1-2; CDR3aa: CASSPGRTTNYGYTF; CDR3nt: TGTGCCAGCAGCCCAGGACGGACAACTAACTATGGCTACACCTTC
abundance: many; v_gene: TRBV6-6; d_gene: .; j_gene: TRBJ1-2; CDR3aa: CASSYQGRGRFGYTF; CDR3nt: TGTGCCAGCAGTTACCAAGGGAGGGGACGATTTGGCTACACCTTC
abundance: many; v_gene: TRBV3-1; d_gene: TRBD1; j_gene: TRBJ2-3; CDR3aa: CASSQDNGQGPPDTQYF; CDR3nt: TGTGCCAGCAGCCAAGACAACGGACAGGGTCCCCCAGATACGCAGTATTTT
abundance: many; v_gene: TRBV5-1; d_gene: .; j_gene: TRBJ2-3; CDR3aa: CASSLVSGLDTQYF; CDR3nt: TGCGCCAGCAGCTTGGTTTCGGGTCTAGATACGCAGTATTTT
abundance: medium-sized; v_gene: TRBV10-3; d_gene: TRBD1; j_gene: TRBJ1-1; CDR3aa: CAISVGTGEMNTEAFF; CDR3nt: TGTGCCATCAGTGTAGGGACAGGTGAGATGAACACTGAAGCTTTCTTT
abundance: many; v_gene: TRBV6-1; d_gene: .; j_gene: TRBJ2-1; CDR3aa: CASSDLGRRGRGEQFF; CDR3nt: TGTGCCAGCAGTGACCTGGGGAGGCGGGGGCGGGGTGAGCAGTTCTTC
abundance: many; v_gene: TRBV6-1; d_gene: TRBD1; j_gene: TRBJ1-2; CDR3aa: CASSEAPTGVYGYTF; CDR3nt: TGTGCCAGCAGTGAAGCCCCGACAGGGGTCTATGGCTACACCTTC
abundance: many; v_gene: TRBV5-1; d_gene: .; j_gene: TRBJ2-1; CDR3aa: CASSLVNNEQFF; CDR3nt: TGCGCCAGCAGCTTGGTAAACAATGAGCAGTTCTTC
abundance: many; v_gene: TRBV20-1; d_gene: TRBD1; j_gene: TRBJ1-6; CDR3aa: CSAQGGSPLHF; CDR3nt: TGCAGTGCTCAGGGGGGTTCACCCCTCCACTTT
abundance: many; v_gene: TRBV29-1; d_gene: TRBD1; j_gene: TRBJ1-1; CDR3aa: CSGWGQLNTEAFF; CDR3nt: TGCAGCGGGTGGGGACAGTTGAACACTGAAGCTTTCTTT
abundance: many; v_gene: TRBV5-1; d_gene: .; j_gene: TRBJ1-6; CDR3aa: CASRETGPDSPLHF; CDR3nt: TGCGCCAGCCGAGAAACAGGGCCCGATTCACCCCTCCACTTT
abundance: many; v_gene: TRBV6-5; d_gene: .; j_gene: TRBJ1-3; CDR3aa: CASSYSTVSGNTIYF; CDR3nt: TGTGCCAGCAGTTACTCGACAGTCTCTGGAAACACCATATATTTT
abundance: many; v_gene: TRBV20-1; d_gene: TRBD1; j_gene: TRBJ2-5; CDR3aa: CSAIGTAQETQYF; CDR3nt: TGCAGTGCCATTGGGACAGCCCAAGAGACCCAGTACTTC
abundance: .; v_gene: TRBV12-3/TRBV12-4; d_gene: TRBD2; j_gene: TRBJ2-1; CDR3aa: CASTVTSGSNEQFF; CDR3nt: TGTGCCAGTACAGTGACTAGCGGGAGCAATGAGCAGTTCTTC
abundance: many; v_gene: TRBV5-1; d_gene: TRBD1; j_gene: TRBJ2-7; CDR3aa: CASSSRDREDEQYF; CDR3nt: TGCGCCAGCAGCAGCCGGGACAGAGAAGACGAGCAGTACTTC
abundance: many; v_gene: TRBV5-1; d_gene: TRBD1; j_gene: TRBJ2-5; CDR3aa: CASSLVVGTGLPETQYF; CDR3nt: TGCGCCAGCAGCTTGGTCGTGGGGACAGGGTTACCAGAGACCCAGTACTTC